This TCR beta chain originates from a study of blood T cell repertoires in COVID-19. Assay used: immunoSEQ multiplex PCR; TCRdb lists only in-frame clones, some missing. The sample records approximately 58,000 clones, roughly four fifths being singletons. Germline lookup yields CDR1 LGHDT and CDR2 YNNKEL (reference sequence). CDR3 size: 15 residues. Trimming left V 2 bases short and J 4 bases short, with 12 bases between. The source is a man aged 60-69 years with COVID-19, enrolled during active disease. Sequencing used peripheral blood. This rearrangement joins TRBV3-1 (or the pseudogene TRBV3-2) to TRBJ1-3; D gene ambiguous. CDR3 sequence reads: CASSQSWRPGNTIYF. DNA of the CDR3: TGTGCCAGCAGCCAAAGCTGGAGACCGGGAAACACCATATATTTT.